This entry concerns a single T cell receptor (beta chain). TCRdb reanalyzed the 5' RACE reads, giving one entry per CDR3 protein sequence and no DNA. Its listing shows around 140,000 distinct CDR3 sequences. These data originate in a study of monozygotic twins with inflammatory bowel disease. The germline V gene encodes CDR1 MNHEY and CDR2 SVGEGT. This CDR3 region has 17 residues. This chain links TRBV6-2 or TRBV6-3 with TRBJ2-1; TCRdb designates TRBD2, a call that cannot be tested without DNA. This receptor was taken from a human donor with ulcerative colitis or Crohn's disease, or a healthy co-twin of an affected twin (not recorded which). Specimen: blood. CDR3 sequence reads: CASSSASGEGNRNEQFF.